This passage covers 24 T cell receptor beta chains from one sample sequenced in a study of T cell repertoires in cytomegalovirus infection. TCRdb fed the reads into MiXCR, producing one record per CDR3 protein. The sample shows around 200,000 distinct CDR3 sequences, about a sixth of them seen only once. The sequenced material came from CD8+ T cells from PBMCs. The receptors come from a human donor in good health (CMV status not recorded). Some clones in this sample may be carry-over from other donors' samples.

This clonotype was seen a handful of times. The V call is TRBV2, the J call TRBJ1-5, with D possibly being TRBD1 (5 bases). Germline CDR1 is SNHLY and CDR2 is FYNNEI. Deletions cut 8 bases from V and 3 bases from J, with 11 bases between. The CDR3 is 13 amino acids. CDR3 in DNA: TGTGCCAGCTTCGGGGGGAACAATCAGCCCCAGCATTTT. Translating it yields CASFGGNNQPQHF.

The chain joins TRBV7-9 to TRBJ2-1; no definite D call. CDR3 size: 14 residues. V was cut by 4 bases and J by 6 bases, with 13 bases left in between. Germline CDR1 is SEHNR and CDR2 is FQNEAQ (reference sequence). This CDR3 reads CASSSPYGLNEQFF. The CDR3 nucleotides read TGTGCCAGCAGCTCACCCTACGGGCTCAATGAGCAGTTCTTC.

This clonotype has only a few counts. V gene TRBV11-1 combines with J gene TRBJ1-1, with TRBD1 as a possible D gene (5 bases). CDR1 is SGHAT, CDR2 FQDESV, per germline (reference sequence). V was shortened by 5 bases and J by 0 bases, with 19 bases between the two germline ends. The CDR3 covers 17 residues. CDR3 amino acids: CASSARTEGIMNTEAFF. CDR3 bases: TGTGCCAGCAGCGCGCGGACCGAGGGGATCATGAACACTGAAGCTTTCTTT.

The chain links TRBV15 to TRBJ2-1; the D call may be TRBD1 or TRBD2 (5 bases each). The germline V gene encodes CDR1 LNHNV and CDR2 YYDKDF (reference sequence). The CDR3 covers 14 residues. Trimming removed 5 bases at V and 13 bases at J, with 21 bases between. CDR3 amino acids: CATSPRRGVLYQFF. CDR3 coding DNA: TGTGCCACCAGCCCCAGGCGAGGGGTCTTATATCAGTTCTTC. Supplemented by reference TRBV15 and TRBJ2-1, the full variable domain reads DAMVIQNPRYQVTQFGKPVTLSCSQTLNHNVMYWYQQKSSQAPKLLFHYYDKDFNNEADTPDNFQSRRPNTSFCFLDIRSPGLGDTAMYLCATSPRRGVLYQFFGPGTRLTVL.

Only a few counts were recorded for this clonotype. The J gene is TRBJ2-7, the V gene TRBV7-9, with a possible D match to TRBD1 (6 bases). The CDR3 runs to 17 residues. The V gene's germline CDR1 is SEHNR and CDR2 FQNEAQ (reference sequence). V was pared by 1 base and J by 2 bases, with 18 bases between. The CDR3 DNA follows: TGTGCCAGCAGCTTAGAACAGGGTTCTCCAACTACCTACGAGCAGTACTTC. It codes for CASSLEQGSPTTYEQYF. Full variable domain (rest looked up from reference TRBV7-9 and TRBJ2-7): DTGVSQNPRHKITKRGQNVTFRCDPISEHNRLYWYRQTLGQGPEFLTYFQNEAQLEKSRLLSDRFSAERPKGSFSTLEIQRTEQGDSAMYLCASSLEQGSPTTYEQYFGPGTRLTVT.

This clonotype has more than one count but fewer than ten. The chain couples TRBV20-1 to TRBJ1-2; 10 positions match TRBD1. The V gene's germline CDR1 is DFQATT and CDR2 SNEGSKA (reference sequence). Germline trimming cut 2 bases from V and 0 bases from J; bases unmatched to any gene: 15. This CDR3 region has 19 residues. The CDR3 sequence is CSARRGTGAPIYPNYGYTF. The CDR3 coding sequence is TGCAGTGCTAGACGTGGGACAGGGGCTCCTATCTACCCTAACTATGGCTACACCTTC.

This clonotype came up a few times. The chain carries TRBV6-6 and TRBJ2-2; 8 bases map to TRBD2. In germline, CDR1 is MNHNY, CDR2 SVGAGI (reference sequence). V trimming: 2 bases; J trimming: 13 bases; junction bases outside the gene matches: 6. There are 13 residues in the CDR3. The CDR3 DNA reads as TGTGCCAGCAGTTACGGTGCCCGGGAGGGGCTGTTTTTT. Its protein is CASSYGAREGLFF.

The chain recombines TRBV4-1 with TRBJ1-2, with 7 bases fitting TRBD1. The CDR3 is 14 amino acids. CDR1 is MGHRA, CDR2 YSYEKL, per germline. J lost 7 bases, V lost 4 bases, and 9 bases had no gene match. CDR3 protein: CASSPRTGSSGYTF. CDR3 DNA: TGCGCCAGCAGCCCTCGGACAGGATCAAGTGGCTACACCTTC.

This clonotype showed up many times. V gene TRBV7-2 combines with J gene TRBJ1-1, with TRBD1 matching 11 bases. The CDR3 covers 15 residues. From germline, CDR1 is SGHTA and CDR2 FQGNSA. V lost 0 bases and J lost 11; bases outside the gene matches: 8. CDR3 in amino acids: CASSLATDRGREAFF. CDR3 sequence (DNA): TGTGCCAGCAGCTTAGCTACGGACAGGGGGCGAGAGGCTTTCTTT. Full variable domain (missing parts from reference TRBV7-2 and TRBJ1-1): GAGVSQSPSNKVTEKGKDVELRCDPISGHTALYWYRQSLGQGLEFLIYFQGNSAPDKSGLPSDRFSAERTGGSVSTLTIQRTQQEDSAVYLCASSLATDRGREAFFGQGTRLTVV.

The table lists this clonotype with a few counts. The CDR3 sequence: CASSLRRGGPYNEQFF. DNA for the CDR3: TGTGCCAGCAGCTTACGGAGGGGGGGTCCCTACAATGAGCAGTTCTTC. The chain recombines TRBV13 with TRBJ2-1, with D possibly being TRBD2 (7 bases). The V and J ends lost 2 bases and 2 bases respectively, with 13 bases between them. The CDR3 spans 16 residues. Germline CDR1 reads PRHDT; CDR2 reads FYEKMQ (reference sequence).

This rearrangement joins TRBV29-1 to TRBJ2-7; 8 nucleotides match TRBD2. Germline CDR1 and CDR2: SQVTM and ANQGSEA. The CDR3 is 18 amino acids. J gave up 2 bases and V 2 bases, and 17 bases lay outside the gene matches. This CDR3 reads CSVEIRSTSTSGAYEQYF. CDR3 DNA: TGCAGCGTTGAAATTCGGTCCACTTCCACTAGCGGAGCCTACGAGCAGTACTTC.

The V call is TRBV2, the J call TRBJ1-2; the D gene is possibly TRBD1 (6 bases). The germline gives CDR1 SNHLY, CDR2 FYNNEI. Trimming pared 10 bases from V and 4 bases from J, leaving 13 bases between. The CDR3 has 12 residues. The DNA for the CDR3 is TGTGCCACCTACGGGGGCAGCTATGGCTACACCTTC. It encodes CATYGGSYGYTF.

Many counts were recorded for this clonotype. The V and J genes are TRBV7-2 and TRBJ2-5; TRBD2 matches at 7 bases. The CDR3 consists of 14 residues. Germline values: CDR1 SGHTA, CDR2 FQGNSA. V shed 5 bases and J 2 bases; nucleotides not matched to a gene: 5. The CDR3 here is CASSHLAVQETQYF. DNA for the CDR3: TGTGCCAGCAGCCACCTAGCGGTTCAAGAGACCCAGTACTTC.

The J gene is TRBJ2-7, the V gene TRBV7-2; D is uncertain. The germline V and J ends were trimmed by 1 base and 3 bases, with 13 bases remaining between them. The CDR3 sequence is 15 residues long. The germline CDR1 and CDR2 sequences are SGHTA and FQGNSA. The CDR3 nucleotides read TGTGCCAGCAGCTTAGGTGGCTCTTCCTTCTACGAGCAGTACTTC. It translates to CASSLGGSSFYEQYF.

J is TRBJ1-1 and V is TRBV28; no clear D. The V end lost 6 bases, the J end lost 4 bases, and 18 bases lay between the germline ends. CDR3 length: 15 residues. Germline lookup yields CDR1 MDHEN and CDR2 SYDVKM. In DNA form, the CDR3 reads TGTGCCAGCAGCCACGACCTGGGCGGTGGCACTGAAGCTTTCTTT. It specifies CASSHDLGGGTEAFF.

This chain links TRBV7-9 with TRBJ2-7; 7 bases map to TRBD1. The trim removed 4 bases at V and 5 bases at J, leaving 8 bases unmatched. The germline CDR1 and CDR2 sequences are SEHNR and FQNEAQ (reference sequence). CDR3 length: 14 amino acids. The CDR3 DNA reads TGTGCCAGCAGCTGGACAGGTACCGACGACGAGCAGTACTTC. It specifies CASSWTGTDDEQYF.

This clonotype turned up a few times. The chain has TRBV12-5 and TRBJ1-6; TRBD1 is a possible D gene (5 bases). Trimming shortened V by 6 bases and J by 7 bases, and 16 bases separated the two germline ends. The germline CDR1 and CDR2 sequences are LGHNT and FRNRAP. There are 15 residues in the CDR3. The CDR3 nucleotides are TGTGCTAGTGGCGGCGGGACGTTTCTGAATTCACCCCTCCACTTT. The encoded protein is CASGGGTFLNSPLHF.

This clonotype is labeled medium-sized. The chain joins TRBV7-9 to TRBJ2-1; D possibly matches TRBD1 or TRBD2 (5 bases each). Looked up from germline, CDR1 is SEHNR and CDR2 is FQNEAQ (reference sequence). This CDR3 comprises 12 residues. V lost 3 bases and J 9 bases, leaving 9 bases between the germline ends. The CDR3 spells CASSFGTGEQFF. The CDR3, as DNA: TGTGCCAGCAGCTTTGGGACGGGTGAGCAGTTCTTC. The whole variable domain, filled in from reference TRBV7-9 and TRBJ2-1, reads DTGVSQNPRHKITKRGQNVTFRCDPISEHNRLYWYRQTLGQGPEFLTYFQNEAQLEKSRLLSDRFSAERPKGSFSTLEIQRTEQGDSAMYLCASSFGTGEQFFGPGTRLTVL.

This clonotype was detected once. The genes are TRBV20-1 and TRBJ1-1; 10 bases line up with TRBD1. Germline-derived CDR1 and CDR2 are DFQATT and SNEGSKA (reference sequence). The CDR3 has 12 amino acids. Unmatched junction bases numbered 5, after V lost 8 bases and J lost 5 bases. This CDR3 reads CSSRTGGTEAFF. In DNA form, the CDR3 reads TGCAGTTCACGGACAGGGGGGACTGAAGCTTTCTTT.

The chain carries TRBV5-4 and TRBJ1-1, with a weak D call TRBD1 (6 bases). Trimming took off 3 bases at V and 10 bases at J, with 19 bases between the two ends. The length of the CDR3 is 14 residues. CDR1 and CDR2 (germline): SGHNT, YYREEE (reference sequence). The CDR3 spells CASSSSGGGLRAFF. DNA of the CDR3: TGTGCCAGCAGCTCATCGGGAGGGGGGTTACGAGCTTTCTTT.

This clonotype was counted a few times. DNA of the CDR3: TGTGCCAGCAGCATCCCCGGGACAGGGAAAAACATTCAGTACTTC. Translated, it gives CASSIPGTGKNIQYF. This chain connects TRBV7-9 to TRBJ2-4, with 9 bases matching TRBD1. Germline CDR1 is SEHNR and CDR2 is FQNEAQ (reference sequence). This CDR3 contains 15 residues. V shed 5 bases and J 4 bases; nucleotides not matched to a gene: 6.

This clonotype has only a few counts. CDR3 nucleotides: TGTGCCAGCAGCTTCGTCGACCGGGGGGCTGAAGCTTTCTTT. This codes for CASSFVDRGAEAFF. This chain links TRBV7-2 with TRBJ1-1; a possible D gene is TRBD1 (5 bases). CDR1 SGHTA and CDR2 FQGNSA come from the germline V gene. V lost 3 bases and J lost 6, with 14 bases in between. The CDR3 length is 14 residues.

This clonotype was counted only a few times. CDR3: CSSTRRNTGELFF. CDR3 DNA sequence: TGCAGCTCAACACGGCGGAACACCGGGGAGCTGTTTTTT. This sequence joins TRBV29-1 and TRBJ2-2; no clear D. The ends were cut back, 8 bases at V and 1 base at J, with 11 bases in the middle. The CDR3 contains 13 residues. Germline CDR1 SQVTM, CDR2 ANQGSEA.

The chain carries TRBV6-2 or TRBV6-3 and TRBJ1-5; D is possibly TRBD1 (6 bases). Trimming cost V 5 bases and J 6 bases, with 14 bases left between them. CDR3 size: 14 residues. Germline CDR1 MNHEY, CDR2 SVGEGT. The CDR3 sequence is CASSPQGLGQPQHF. In DNA form, the CDR3 reads TGTGCCAGCAGTCCACAGGGTCTCGGTCAGCCCCAGCATTTT.